The T cell receptor (beta chain) under discussion was sequenced for a study of naive and memory T cell subsets. The beta constant-region primer was an equimolar mix of two oligonucleotides covering TRBC1 and TRBC2. TCRdb ran MiXCR on the UMI-ligation and nested PCR reads and lists one entry per CDR3 protein. This table has about 85,000 distinct CDR3 sequences, 10% to 15% appearing once. The CDR3 is 12 residues long. The germline gives CDR1 WSHSY, CDR2 SAAADI. Trimming stripped 4 bases from V and 4 bases from J, with 7 bases between. The sequence was obtained from a human donor in good health. The source material was central memory CD4+ T cells from blood. The gene calls are TRBV10-2 and TRBJ2-5, with unresolved D. In DNA, the CDR3 is TGCGCCAGCAGTGTATTCGGAGAGACCCAGTACTTC. Translating gives CASSVFGETQYF.